Sequencing of this T cell receptor beta chain was carried out in a study of CD8+ T cells in alopecia areata listed by TCRdb under 2018. About the investigation overall: The treated patients took part in an open-label pilot trial in which moderate-to-severe alopecia areata was treated with oral tofacitinib at 5 to 10 mg twice daily. RNA came from the PAXgene miRNA kit for fixed scalp, the miRNeasy kit for PBMCs, and the RNeasy kit for mouse skin. Biopsies were taken from tofacitinib-treated patients at baseline and at 4 and 24 weeks of treatment, and a later scalp biopsy was taken in several of the tofacitinib-treated patients. The study used high-throughput TCRbeta sequencing to examine T cell clonal expansion in alopecia areata, in both the C3H/HeJ mouse model and human patients. The SALT score, which quantifies the percentage of affected scalp surface area, was used to measure disease severity in treated patients. immunoSEQ multiplex PCR using 35 Vbeta forward primers and 13 Jbeta reverse primers was used to amplify TCRbeta CDR3 regions. Clonality in the scalp was compared among normal scalp (n=4), patchy alopecia areata scalp (n=8), and alopecia totalis/universalis scalp (n=8). On the human side, TCRbeta sequencing was run on scalp tissue and on sorted CD4+ and CD8+ peripheral blood T cells from healthy controls and from alopecia areata patients with either patchy or totalis/universalis disease. Patients stayed on tofacitinib for 6 to 18 months and then had 6 months of follow-up off drug so that delayed response and recurrence could be assessed.

As to this clone: Its antigen remains unidentified. It has no much larger one-base neighbor in the sample; base qualities were not kept.

From a lookup of the germline V gene, CDR1 and CDR2 are SGHRS and YFSETQ. Including the terminal cysteine and phenylalanine, the CDR3 comprises 16 residues. Just CDR3 DNA is preserved here, 48 bases in frame from base 1. V ends up 4 bases short and J 4 bases short, with an unmatched junction base count of 7. General study outcomes and caveats: Because the treated cohort was small and had only one nonresponder, larger studies are needed to examine links between baseline CD8+ expansion and response. Many expanded lesional clones were found to persist in scalp and blood during tofacitinib treatment, and relapse after treatment cessation may be partly explained by this persistence. Tofacitinib significantly lowered scalp clonality and the number of expanded CD8+ clones among the top 100 scalp clones. Lesional scalp, especially in alopecia totalis/universalis, showed higher clonality and more expanded CD8+ clones than normal scalp, suggesting antigenic drive. Scalp TCR repertoire analysis is complicated because resident alphabeta T cells in normal human skin are also sequenced, whereas mouse skin is dominated by gammadelta T cells. Shared TCR sequences between patients were less evident than in mice, which may be partly attributable to HLA diversity in the patient population.

Sample time point, as interpreted from the label and publication: about 5 months on oral tofacitinib. The sample's treatment or condition label, decoded: oral pan-JAK inhibitor, 5-10 mg twice daily. Lesional scalp punch biopsies and peripheral blood were obtained from alopecia areata patients. Human scalp biopsies went straight into PAXgene tissue containers for immediate fixation. The library was prepared using the immunoSEQ multiplex PCR assay. RNA was extracted from all samples and reverse transcribed into cDNA as template for TCR sequencing. SuperScript III was used to make first-strand cDNA, primed with a 2:1 mix of oligo-dT and random hexamers. Amplification bias was assessed with a synthetic immune receptor repertoire, and residual bias was removed computationally. Per the authors' processing: After raw reads were preprocessed to remove errors, the CDR3 was defined following IMGT conventions as running from the conserved cysteine to phenylalanine. Clonality was calculated as 1 minus Shannon entropy normalized by log2 of the number of productive unique TCRs. Whether each scalp clone was CD4 or CD8 was inferred by checking scalp TCRbeta sequences against the CD4 and CD8 repertoires from sorted blood. This immuneACCESS table, as held by TCRdb, lists in-frame sequences with V and J called but not all clones. Of the missing ones, under half trace to an unresolved V gene in checked studies; the others have no known cause. Clone size and the V and J calls come from that table; the DNA yielded D and trimming. Across this sample there are 4,300 or so clones, with 69% seen only once. Together, the top ten hold roughly 8% of the sample.

This clonotype originated in a human donor with alopecia areata. Source: skin, taken at week 24, from a patient treated with tofacitinib. The chain uses TRBV5-1 and TRBJ2-5; the central 13 bases match TRBD2. The CDR3 reads as follows: CASSTGTSGGAETQYF. The DNA is as follows: TGCGCCAGCAGCACCGGAACTAGCGGGGGGGCAGAGACCCAGTACTTC.